Detailed here is one TCR beta chain. Its antigen is unidentified. V gave up 5 bases and J gave up 1 base, with 8 bases separating them. The CDR3 consists of 12 residues. Germline V lookup: CDR1 SQVTM, CDR2 ANQGSEA. Profiled with immunoSEQ multiplex PCR; TCRdb holds only in-frame clones, not every one. The table has about 1.5 million clones, 98% seen once. The sample is drawn from a study of shared clonotypes between healthy human individuals. Study conclusions and caveats: Investigators expected sequencing depth to affect clonotype sharing among donors.

The chain recombines TRBV29-1 with TRBJ2-5; the D is unclear. The receptor's source is a young man in good health. Sequenced sample: naive CD4+ T cells sorted from blood. The subset denotes: CD45RA+ positively selected. DNA of the CDR3: TGCAGCGTTCGGCCAGCCCAAGAGACCCAGTACTTC. Its protein product is CSVRPAQETQYF.